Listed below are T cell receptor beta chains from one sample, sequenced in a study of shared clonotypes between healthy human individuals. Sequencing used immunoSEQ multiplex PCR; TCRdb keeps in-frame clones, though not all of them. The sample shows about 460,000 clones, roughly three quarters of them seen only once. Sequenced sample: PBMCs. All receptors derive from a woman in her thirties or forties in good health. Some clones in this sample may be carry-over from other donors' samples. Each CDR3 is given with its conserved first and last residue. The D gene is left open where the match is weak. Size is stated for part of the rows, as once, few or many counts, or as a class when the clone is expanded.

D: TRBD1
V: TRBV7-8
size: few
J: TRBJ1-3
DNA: TGTGCCAGCAGCTTGGGGACAGGGGGTCTCAACACCATATATTTT
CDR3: CASSLGTGGLNTIYF

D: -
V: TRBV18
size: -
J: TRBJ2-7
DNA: TGTGCCAGCTCACAGGTCTCCTACGAGCAGTACTTC
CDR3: CASSQVSYEQYF

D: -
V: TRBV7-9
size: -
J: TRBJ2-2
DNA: TGTGCCAGCAGCTTAGGAGCCGGGGAGCTGTTTTTT
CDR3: CASSLGAGELFF

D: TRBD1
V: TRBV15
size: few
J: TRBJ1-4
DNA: TGTGCCACCAGCCTCGACTTAGACAGGGGAGGGAAACTGTTTTTT
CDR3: CATSLDLDRGGKLFF

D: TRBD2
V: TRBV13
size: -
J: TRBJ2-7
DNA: TGTGCCAGCAGCTTCGGCGGGAGCTACGAGCAGTACTTC
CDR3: CASSFGGSYEQYF

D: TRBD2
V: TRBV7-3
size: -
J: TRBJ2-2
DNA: TGTGCCAGCAGCTTAGGGACTAGCGGGAGCCCCGGGGAGCTGTTTTTT
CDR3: CASSLGTSGSPGELFF

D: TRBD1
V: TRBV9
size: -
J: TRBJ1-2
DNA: TGTGCCAGCAGCGGCGGACAGGGCGGAGTTGGCTACACCTTC
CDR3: CASSGGQGGVGYTF

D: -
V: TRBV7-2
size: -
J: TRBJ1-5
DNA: TGTGCCAGCAGCTTAGATGGAGGGATCAATCAGCCCCAGCATTTT
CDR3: CASSLDGGINQPQHF

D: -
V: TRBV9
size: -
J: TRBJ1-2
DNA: TGTGCCAGCAGAGGGGACGGGCGAGGGGATGGCTACACCTTC
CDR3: CASRGDGRGDGYTF

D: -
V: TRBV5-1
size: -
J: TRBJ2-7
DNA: TGCGCCAGCAGCTTGGAGGGCGGAACCAACTCCTACGAGCAGTACTTC
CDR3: CASSLEGGTNSYEQYF

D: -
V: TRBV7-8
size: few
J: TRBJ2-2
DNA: TGTGCCAGCAGCTTGGGTCGGCAGGCCGGGGAGCTGTTTTTT
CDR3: CASSLGRQAGELFF

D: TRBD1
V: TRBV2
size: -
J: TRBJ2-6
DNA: TGTGCCAGCAGTTTTCCGGGACAGAACTCTGGGGCCAACGTCCTGACTTTC
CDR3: CASSFPGQNSGANVLTF

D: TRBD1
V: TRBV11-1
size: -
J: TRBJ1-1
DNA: TGTGCCAGCAGCCGAACGAGGACAGGGGAAGCTTTCTTT
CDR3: CASSRTRTGEAFF

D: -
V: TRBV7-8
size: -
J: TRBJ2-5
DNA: TGTGCCAGCAGCTTAGTGGGGGTAGCGGACCAAGAGACCCAGTACTTC
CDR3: CASSLVGVADQETQYF

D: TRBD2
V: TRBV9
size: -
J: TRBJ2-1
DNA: TGTGCCAGCAGCGTAGACGGGAGGGCCTTGAATGAGCAGTTCTTC
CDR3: CASSVDGRALNEQFF

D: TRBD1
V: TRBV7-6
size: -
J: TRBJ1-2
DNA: TGTGCCAGCAGTTGGACAGGGGAGTATGGCTACACCTTC
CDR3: CASSWTGEYGYTF

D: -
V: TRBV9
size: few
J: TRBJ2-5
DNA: TGTGCCAGCAGCGTAGCCCAGAGGGGAGAGACCCAGTACTTC
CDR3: CASSVAQRGETQYF

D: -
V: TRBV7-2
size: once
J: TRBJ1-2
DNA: TGTGCCAGCAGCCCACGATCCGGCTACACCTTC
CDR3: CASSPRSGYTF

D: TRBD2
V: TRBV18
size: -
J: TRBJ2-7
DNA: TGTGCCAGCTCACCCTCCGGGACTAGCGGGAGAAGGCAGTACTTC
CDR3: CASSPSGTSGRRQYF

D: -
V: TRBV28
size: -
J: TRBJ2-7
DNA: TGTGCCAGCAGTTTCGGGACTTACGAGCAGTACTTC
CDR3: CASSFGTYEQYF

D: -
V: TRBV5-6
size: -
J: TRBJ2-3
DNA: TGTGCCAGCAGCTTTAACACAGATACGCAGTATTTT
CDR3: CASSFNTDTQYF

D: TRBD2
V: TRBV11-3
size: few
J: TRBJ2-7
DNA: TGTGCCAGCAGCCCGAGACTAGCGGGAGTCGACGAGCAGTACTTC
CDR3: CASSPRLAGVDEQYF

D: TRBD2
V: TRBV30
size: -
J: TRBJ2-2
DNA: TGTGCCTGGAGGACCTCGAGACTAGCGGGAGTACAGCGGAACACCGGGGAGCTGTTTTTT
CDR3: CAWRTSRLAGVQRNTGELFF

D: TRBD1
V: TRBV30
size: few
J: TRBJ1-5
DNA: TGTGCCTGGAGAGCCGGGACAGGGGATAGCAATCAGCCCCAGCATTTT
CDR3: CAWRAGTGDSNQPQHF

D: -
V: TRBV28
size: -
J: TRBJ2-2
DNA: TGTGCCAGCAGTCCACACCCCAGTGGGACGACGAACACCGGGGAGCTGTTTTTT
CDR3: CASSPHPSGTTNTGELFF

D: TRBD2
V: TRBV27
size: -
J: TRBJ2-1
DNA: TGTGCCAGCAGGGTAGCGGGAGGGCGAGGTGAGCAGTTCTTC
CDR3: CASRVAGGRGEQFF

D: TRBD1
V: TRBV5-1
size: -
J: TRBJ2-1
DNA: TGCGCCAGCAGCTTGGGAGGGGGCTGGGGCAATGAGCAGTTCTTC
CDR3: CASSLGGGWGNEQFF

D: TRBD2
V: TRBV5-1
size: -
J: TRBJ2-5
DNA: TGCGCCAGCAGTTACTCTTCCGGGACTAGCGCAGAGACCCAGTACTTC
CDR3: CASSYSSGTSAETQYF

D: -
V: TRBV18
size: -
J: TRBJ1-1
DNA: TGTGCCAGCTCACCACCCGGGGGGACCACTGAAGCTTTCTTT
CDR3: CASSPPGGTTEAFF

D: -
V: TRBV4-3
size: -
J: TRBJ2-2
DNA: TGCGCCAGCAGCCCTGGAGAGAGTCACACCGGGGAGCTGTTTTTT
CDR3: CASSPGESHTGELFF

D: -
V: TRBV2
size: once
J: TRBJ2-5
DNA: TGTGCCAGCAGTGGAGACCAAGAGACCCAGTACTTC
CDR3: CASSGDQETQYF

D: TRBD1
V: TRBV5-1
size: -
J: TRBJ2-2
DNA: TGCGCCAGCAGCTTGGGGGACAGGCCCCCCGGGGAGCTGTTTTTT
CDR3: CASSLGDRPPGELFF

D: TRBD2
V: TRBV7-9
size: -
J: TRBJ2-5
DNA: TGTGCCAGCAGCAGGACTAGCGGGAGGGCGGGGGAGACCCAGTACTTC
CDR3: CASSRTSGRAGETQYF

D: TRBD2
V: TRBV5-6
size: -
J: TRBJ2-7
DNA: TGTGCCAGCAGCGCACTAGCGGGACCCCAGAGGGCGTACTTC
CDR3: CASSALAGPQRAYF

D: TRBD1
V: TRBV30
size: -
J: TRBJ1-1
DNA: TGTGCCAGCGACAGGGCTGTAAGGACTGAAGCTTTCTTT
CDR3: CASDRAVRTEAFF

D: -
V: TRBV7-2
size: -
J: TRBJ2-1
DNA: TGTGCCAGCAGCTTCAGCCGCTACAATGAGCAGTTCTTC
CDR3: CASSFSRYNEQFF

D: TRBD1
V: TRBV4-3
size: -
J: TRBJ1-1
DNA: TGCGCCAGCAGCCCGAGACAGGGTGGGGTGACTGAAGCTTTCTTT
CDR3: CASSPRQGGVTEAFF

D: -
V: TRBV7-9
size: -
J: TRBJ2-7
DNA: TGTGCCAGCAGCTTAGGGAGCGGTTCCGGTCACGAGCAGTACTTC
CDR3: CASSLGSGSGHEQYF

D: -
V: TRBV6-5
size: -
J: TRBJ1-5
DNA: TGTGCCAGCAGTACTTATCGGACGAGCGGGGAGCCCCAGCATTTT
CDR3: CASSTYRTSGEPQHF

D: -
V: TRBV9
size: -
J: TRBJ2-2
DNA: TGTGCCAGCAGCGTAGCGGGAGAGGTCGGGGAGCTGTTTTTT
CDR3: CASSVAGEVGELFF

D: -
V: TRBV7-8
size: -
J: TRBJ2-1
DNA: TGTGCCAGCAGTTACGGGACTTCAAGCTCCTACAATGAGCAGTTCTTC
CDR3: CASSYGTSSSYNEQFF

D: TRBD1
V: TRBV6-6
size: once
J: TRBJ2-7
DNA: TGTGCCAGTCGAGGGGGACAGACTTACGAGCAGTACTTC
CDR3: CASRGGQTYEQYF

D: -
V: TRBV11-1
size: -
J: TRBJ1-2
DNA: TGTGCCAGCAGCTTATTCCAGGGGACGGATGGCTACACCTTC
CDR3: CASSLFQGTDGYTF

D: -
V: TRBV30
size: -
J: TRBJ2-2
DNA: TGTGCCTGGACGGAGGGGCGTGAGGCCGGGGAGCTGTTTTTT
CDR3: CAWTEGREAGELFF

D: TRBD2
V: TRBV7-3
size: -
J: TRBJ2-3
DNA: TGTGCCAGCAGCTCGCTAGCGGGAGGGGTAGATACGCAGTATTTT
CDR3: CASSSLAGGVDTQYF

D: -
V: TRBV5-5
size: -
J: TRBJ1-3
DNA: TGTGCCAGCAGCTTGGAGCGAAACACCATATATTTT
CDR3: CASSLERNTIYF

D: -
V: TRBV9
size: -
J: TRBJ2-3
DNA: TGTGCCAGCAGCGGATACGGACAGACTAGCACAGATACGCAGTATTTT
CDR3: CASSGYGQTSTDTQYF

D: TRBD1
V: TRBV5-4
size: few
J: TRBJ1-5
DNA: TGTGCCAGCAGCTTGGGGAAAGACAGGGCCCGAGGCAATCAGCCCCAGCATTTT
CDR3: CASSLGKDRARGNQPQHF

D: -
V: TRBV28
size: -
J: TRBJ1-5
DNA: TGTGCCAGCAGAGCCGCGGGACACCTCAATCAGCCCCAGCATTTT
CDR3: CASRAAGHLNQPQHF

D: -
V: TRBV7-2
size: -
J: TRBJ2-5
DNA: TGTGCCAGCAGCTTAGTAGGCCTAGCTCGGTCCCAGTACTTC
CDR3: CASSLVGLARSQYF

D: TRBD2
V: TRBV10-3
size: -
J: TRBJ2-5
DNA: TGTGCCATCAGTGAGTCGGGGACTAGCGGGAGCCGGAAGACCCAGTACTTC
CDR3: CAISESGTSGSRKTQYF

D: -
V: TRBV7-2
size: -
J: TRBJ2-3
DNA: TGTGCCAGCAGCTCCCCGCAGTTCGGGGGTTTGCGGGATACGCAGTATTTT
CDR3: CASSSPQFGGLRDTQYF

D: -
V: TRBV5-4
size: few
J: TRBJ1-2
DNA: TGTGCCAGCAGCTTGGAACGAGGCAGAGTGTATGGCTACACCTTC
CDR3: CASSLERGRVYGYTF